Only one count was recorded for the clone carrying this T cell receptor (beta chain). Its target is unknown. These data are taken from a study of shared clonotypes between healthy human individuals. Using immunoSEQ multiplex PCR, the repertoire was profiled, and TCRdb retains in-frame clones only, with some absent. The profile covers roughly 2,300,000 clones, with around 93% appearing a single time and 0.37% taken by the ten largest. Study observations and caveats: Estimated richness values were generally larger in naive subsets than in memory subsets.

The V and J ends lost 2 bases and 1 base respectively, with 5 bases between them. Germline V gene lookup returns CDR1 MNHNS and CDR2 SASEGT. This CDR3 is built from 14 residues. Caucasian adults residing in Nashville, Tennessee made up all the donors. This TCR was sampled from a man younger than 35 in good health. Some clones in this sample may be carry-over from other donors' samples. The sample taken for sequencing was naive CD4+ T cells from PBMCs. This sample's subset: CD45RA+ positively selected. The chain carries TRBV6-1 and TRBJ2-2, with D uncertain. CDR3 residues: CASSEYRNTGELFF. The CDR3 region has the DNA TGTGCCAGCAGTGAATACCGGAACACCGGGGAGCTGTTTTTT.